This T cell receptor beta chain was profiled in a study of beta chain features in type 1 diabetes. Study-wide findings and caveats: Researchers report that Type 1 diabetes patients had moderately but significantly shorter TCRB CDR3s across all four CD4+ subsets.

V was clipped by 4 bases and J by 6 bases, with 13 bases between them. Germline V gene sequence: CDR1 LGHNA, CDR2 YNFKEQ. This CDR3 has 14 residues. The investigators reverse transcribed all of the isolated RNA, so they sequenced expressed TCRB transcripts. Assay: immunoSEQ multiplex PCR; the TCRdb copy retains only in-frame clones and omits some. The repertoire consists of some 240,000 clones, with 16% occurring once and the leading ten covering more than 0.075%. Note on this clone: Antigen: not known.

The receptor was isolated from a man under 40 with type 1 diabetes. V usage is TRBV4-2 and J usage is TRBJ2-1; D is undetermined. Specimen: naive CD4+ T cells from blood. In DNA, the CDR3 is TGTGCCAGCAGCCCTACGCCTAGATCCAATGAGCAGTTCTTC. Protein sequence: CASSPTPRSNEQFF.